The clone carrying this T cell receptor beta chain was picked up one time. Assay used: immunoSEQ multiplex PCR; TCRdb lists only in-frame clones, some missing. The table includes fewer than 250,000 clones, 75% to 90% detected once. This sample was included in a study of blood T cell repertoires in COVID-19. This CDR3 has 16 residues. The junction had 6 bases not matched to a gene; V was cut back by 4 bases and J by 2 bases. Germline V gives CDR1 SEHNR, CDR2 FQNEAQ (reference sequence). This TCR was sampled from a woman in her 70s with active or convalescent COVID-19. The source material was peripheral blood. This chain connects TRBV7-9 to TRBJ2-1; 9 bases are a match to TRBD2. The DNA of the CDR3 is TGTGCCAGCAGCTCCCGGAGCGGGGGGACCTACAATGAGCAGTTCTTC. Translating gives CASSSRSGGTYNEQFF.